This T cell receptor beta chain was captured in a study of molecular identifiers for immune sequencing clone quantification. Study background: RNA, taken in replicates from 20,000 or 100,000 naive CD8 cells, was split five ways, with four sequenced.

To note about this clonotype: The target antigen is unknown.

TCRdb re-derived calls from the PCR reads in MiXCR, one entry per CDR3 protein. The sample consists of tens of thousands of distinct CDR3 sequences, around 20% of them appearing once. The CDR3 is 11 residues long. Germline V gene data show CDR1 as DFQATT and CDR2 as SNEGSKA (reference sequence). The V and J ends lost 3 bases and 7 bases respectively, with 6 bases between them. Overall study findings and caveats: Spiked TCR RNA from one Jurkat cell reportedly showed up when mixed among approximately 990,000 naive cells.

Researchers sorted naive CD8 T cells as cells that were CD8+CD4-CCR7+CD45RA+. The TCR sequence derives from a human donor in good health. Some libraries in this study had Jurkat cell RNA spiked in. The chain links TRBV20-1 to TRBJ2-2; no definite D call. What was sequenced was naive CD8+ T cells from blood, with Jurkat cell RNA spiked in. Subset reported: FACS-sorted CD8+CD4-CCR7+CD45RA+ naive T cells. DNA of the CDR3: TGCAGTGCTAGTTACGTCGGGGAGCTGTTTTTT. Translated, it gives CSASYVGELFF.